This T cell receptor (beta chain) was identified in a study of blood T cell repertoires in COVID-19. Background on the study: Specimens from acute and convalescent COVID-19 originated in the United States, Italy and Spain.

Profiling relied on immunoSEQ multiplex PCR, and the TCRdb table lists in-frame clones only, not all of them. The table includes about 8,700 clones, 91% detected once. CDR3 size: 18 residues. The ends lost 0 bases at V and 5 bases at J; junction bases unmatched: 13. CDR1 SGHRS and CDR2 YFSETQ come from the germline V gene. The clonotype comes from a woman aged 45-59 years with active COVID-19. Sequenced: peripheral blood. This chain joins TRBV5-1 and TRBJ2-5; the match to TRBD1 covers 10 bases. The CDR3 protein is CASSLAPVGTGVRETQYF. CDR3 in DNA: TGCGCCAGCAGCTTGGCCCCCGTGGGGACAGGGGTGAGGGAGACCCAGTACTTC.